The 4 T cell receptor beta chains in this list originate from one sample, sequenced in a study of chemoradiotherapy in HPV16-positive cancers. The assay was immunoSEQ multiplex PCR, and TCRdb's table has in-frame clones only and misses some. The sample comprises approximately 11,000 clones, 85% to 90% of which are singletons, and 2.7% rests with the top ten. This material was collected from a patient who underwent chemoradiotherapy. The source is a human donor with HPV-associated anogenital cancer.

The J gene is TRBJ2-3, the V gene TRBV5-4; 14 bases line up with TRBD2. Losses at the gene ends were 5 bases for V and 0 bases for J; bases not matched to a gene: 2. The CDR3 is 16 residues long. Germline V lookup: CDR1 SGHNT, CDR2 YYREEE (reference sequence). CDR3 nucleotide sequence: TGTGCCAGCAGGACTAGCGGGGGGGCTAGCACAGATACGCAGTATTTT. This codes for CASRTSGGASTDTQYF.

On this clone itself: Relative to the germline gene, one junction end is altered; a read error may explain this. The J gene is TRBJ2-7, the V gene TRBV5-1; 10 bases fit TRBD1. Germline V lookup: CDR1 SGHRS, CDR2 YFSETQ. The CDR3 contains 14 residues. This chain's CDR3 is CASTLTGGSHEQYF. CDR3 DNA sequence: TGCGCCAGCACCCTGACAGGGGGCTCCCACGAGCAGTACTTC.

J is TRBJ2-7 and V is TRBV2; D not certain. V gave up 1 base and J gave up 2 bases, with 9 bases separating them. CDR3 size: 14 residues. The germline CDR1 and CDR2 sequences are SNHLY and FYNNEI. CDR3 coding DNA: TGTGCCAGCAGTGAAGGGGCCGCCGCCTACGAGCAGTACTTC. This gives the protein CASSEGAAAYEQYF.

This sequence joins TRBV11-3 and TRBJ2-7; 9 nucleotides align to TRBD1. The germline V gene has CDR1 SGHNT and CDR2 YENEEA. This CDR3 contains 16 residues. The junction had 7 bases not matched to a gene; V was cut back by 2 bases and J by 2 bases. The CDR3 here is CASSLLHGTGTYEQYF. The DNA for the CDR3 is TGTGCCAGCAGCTTACTGCATGGGACAGGGACCTACGAGCAGTACTTC. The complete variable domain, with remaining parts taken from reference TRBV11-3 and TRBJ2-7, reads EAGVVQSPRYKIIEKKQPVAFWCNPISGHNTLYWYLQNLGQGPELLIRYENEEAVDDSQLPKDRFSAERLKGVDSTLKIQPAELGDSAVYLCASSLLHGTGTYEQYFGPGTRLTVT.